The 24 T cell receptor beta chains below all came from one sample that was sequenced in a study of cytomegalovirus exposure and HLA in healthy donors. Clones were sequenced by immunoSEQ multiplex PCR, and TCRdb holds only the in-frame ones, with some missing. Found here are tens of thousands of clones, less than 90% of them singletons; the top ten hold around an eighth. Sequences were obtained from PBMCs. The receptors derive from a woman aged 18-30 years in good health and CMV-seropositive.

This clone was detected once. The V gene is TRBV5-6, the J gene TRBJ1-1; D may be TRBD1 (5 bases). Trimming took off 1 base at V and 0 bases at J, with 13 bases between the two ends. The germline CDR1 and CDR2 sequences are SGHDT and YYEEEE. This CDR3 spans 16 amino acids. The CDR3 DNA follows: TGTGCCAGCAGCTTGATTTGGGCAGGGATGAACACTGAAGCTTTCTTT. Translation gives CASSLIWAGMNTEAFF.

The chain uses TRBV21-1 and TRBJ2-2; TRBD1 reflects the table's D call only, with no check against the DNA. TRBV21-1 is classified as a pseudogene. CDR3 length: 20 amino acids. The CDR3 DNA follows: TGTGCCAGCAGCAAAGTCCTGTTTTGGACAGGGAATACGAACACCGGGGAGCTGTTTTTT. Translation gives CASSKVLFWTGNTNTGELFF.

This clone showed up just once. The rearrangement links TRBV19 to TRBJ2-7; maybe TRBD2 (6 bases). Trimming removed 4 bases from V and 0 bases from J, with 13 bases in between. Germline-derived CDR1 and CDR2 are LNHDA and SQIVND (reference sequence). The CDR3 is made up of 15 amino acids. This CDR3 reads CASSKGLGSSYEQYF. CDR3 sequence (DNA): TGTGCCAGTAGTAAGGGACTGGGAAGCTCCTACGAGCAGTACTTC.

The chain employs TRBV28 and TRBJ1-1; D may be TRBD1 (6 bases). V was pared by 6 bases and J by 4 bases, with 24 bases between. From germline, CDR1 is MDHEN and CDR2 SYDVKM. This CDR3 is 17 amino acids long. The CDR3: CASSVNPIQGGGTEAFF. DNA of the CDR3: TGTGCCAGCAGCGTGAACCCAATACAGGGTGGTGGCACTGAAGCTTTCTTT.

This chain connects TRBV6-4 to TRBJ2-6, with 10 bases lining up with TRBD1. This CDR3 has 16 residues. Germline trimming cut 4 bases from V and 0 bases from J; bases unmatched to any gene: 0. The germline V gene encodes CDR1 MRHNA and CDR2 SNTAGT. The CDR3 reads CASSGTGGSGANVLTF. Written as DNA, the CDR3 is TGTGCCAGCAGTGGGACAGGGGGCTCTGGGGCCAACGTCCTGACTTTC.

The chain combines TRBV9 with TRBJ1-1, with no clear D. Germline lookup yields CDR1 SGDLS and CDR2 YYNGEE. Trimming removed 2 bases at V and 1 base at J, with 6 bases between. This CDR3 is 13 amino acids long. The CDR3 region has the DNA TGTGCCAGCAGCGTTCCGGGGAACACTGAAGCTTTCTTT. Translating it yields CASSVPGNTEAFF.

The chain is built from TRBV19 and TRBJ2-1; TRBD2 matches 12 bases. This CDR3 has 17 residues. V was pared by 6 bases and J by 7 bases, with 13 bases of the junction left unmatched. Germline values: CDR1 LNHDA, CDR2 SQIVND (reference sequence). The CDR3 DNA follows: TGTGCCAGTAGACGAACCGAACTAGCGGGGGGTGGGAATGAGCAGTTCTTC. Translating gives CASRRTELAGGGNEQFF.

The chain recombines TRBV6-1 with TRBJ1-1; weak D call: TRBD1 (6 bases). CDR3 size: 13 residues. Germline V gene data show CDR1 as MNHNS and CDR2 as SASEGT. V was trimmed by 2 bases and J by 4 bases, leaving 8 bases between them. The CDR3, as DNA: TGTGCCAGCAGTGAAAGAGGGGGCACTGAAGCTTTCTTT. Translation gives CASSERGGTEAFF.

The chain employs TRBV19 and TRBJ1-5, with D perhaps TRBD1 (5 bases). V shed 6 bases and J shed 5 bases, with 14 bases lying between them. The CDR3 runs 14 residues. Germline values: CDR1 LNHDA, CDR2 SQIVND (reference sequence). Here the CDR3 reads CASRYGHQDQPQHF. CDR3 nucleotide sequence: TGTGCCAGTAGATACGGACACCAAGATCAGCCCCAGCATTTT.

V usage is TRBV18 and J usage is TRBJ2-7; the match to TRBD1 covers 9 bases. CDR1 and CDR2 (germline): KGHSH, LQKENI. This CDR3 spans 18 amino acids. V shed 8 bases and J 2 bases; nucleotides not matched to a gene: 19. CDR3 protein: CASAPFVGQGTVTYEQYF. The CDR3 nucleotides read TGTGCCAGCGCCCCCTTCGTAGGACAGGGGACCGTAACCTACGAGCAGTACTTC.

The CDR3 sequence: CASGTGQGMNTEAFF. In nucleotides, the CDR3 is TGTGCTAGTGGCACGGGACAGGGGATGAACACTGAAGCTTTCTTT. The chain links TRBV12-5 to TRBJ1-1; TRBD1 matches at 10 bases. Trimming took 6 bases from V and 0 from J; bases not matched to a gene: 4. This CDR3 is built from 15 residues. CDR1 is LGHNT and CDR2 is FRNRAP in the germline V gene. The whole variable domain, remainder taken from reference TRBV12-5 and TRBJ1-1, is DARVTQTPRHKVTEMGQEVTMRCQPILGHNTVFWYRQTMMQGLELLAYFRNRAPLDDSGMPKDRFSAEMPDATLATLKIQPSEPRDSAVYFCASGTGQGMNTEAFFGQGTRLTVV.

The V gene is TRBV2, the J gene TRBJ1-6; possible D gene TRBD1, 5 bases. Trimming stripped 1 base from V and 4 bases from J, with 11 bases between. CDR1 and CDR2 from the germline V gene are SNHLY and FYNNEI. This CDR3 has 16 residues. Here the CDR3 DNA reads TGTGCCAGCAGTGAAGTGCAGGGCCCTTATAATTCACCCCTCCACTTT. Residues: CASSEVQGPYNSPLHF.

The chain carries TRBV6-1 and TRBJ1-3; 10 bases line up with TRBD1. J was trimmed by 6 bases and V by 6 bases; bases with no gene match: 2. Germline CDR1 reads MNHNS; CDR2 reads SASEGT. The CDR3 sequence is 13 residues long. CDR3 bases: TGTGCCAGCAGGGACAGGGGGGAAAACACCATATATTTT. Translating it yields CASRDRGENTIYF.

About this clone itself: Additional DNA sequences in this sample encode the identical CDR3. The chain uses TRBV6-5 and TRBJ2-3, with a tentative D call TRBD2 (6 bases). This CDR3 has 12 residues. V lost 6 bases and J lost 4, with 8 bases in between. CDR1 and CDR2 (germline): MNHEY, SVGAGI. DNA for the CDR3: TGTGCCAGCAGGACGGGGGCAGATACGCAGTATTTT. Amino acids: CASRTGADTQYF.

The chain is built from TRBV19 and TRBJ1-2, with D tentatively TRBD1 (5 bases). Trimming left V 3 bases short and J 2 bases short, with 16 bases between. Germline CDR1 and CDR2: LNHDA and SQIVND (reference sequence). This CDR3 has 16 amino acids. The CDR3 reads CASSIFPAGRNYGYTF. Here the CDR3 DNA reads TGTGCCAGTAGTATTTTCCCGGCAGGGCGAAACTATGGCTACACCTTC.

The chain carries TRBV2 and TRBJ1-1; a possible D gene is TRBD1 (5 bases). Germline V lookup: CDR1 SNHLY, CDR2 FYNNEI. The V end lost 5 bases, the J end lost 7 bases, and 11 bases lay between the germline ends. The CDR3 spans 12 residues. The CDR3 loop is CASSWGEREAFF. CDR3 DNA sequence: TGTGCCAGCAGTTGGGGGGAGCGTGAAGCTTTCTTT.

The chain links TRBV11-2 to TRBJ2-7; 10 bases are shared with TRBD1. The ends lost 5 bases at V and 5 bases at J; junction bases unmatched: 12. Germline V CDR1 and CDR2: SGHAT, FQNNGV. This CDR3 is 16 amino acids long. The CDR3, as DNA: TGTGCCAGCAGCATTCGAGCCGGGACAGGGGCGAACGAGCAGTACTTC. Its protein product is CASSIRAGTGANEQYF.

V gene TRBV27 combines with J gene TRBJ1-5; unclear D gene. This CDR3 spans 15 amino acids. Deletions cut 4 bases from V and 2 bases from J, with 12 bases between. Per the germline V gene, CDR1 is MNHEY and CDR2 is SMNVEV (reference sequence). The DNA of the CDR3 is TGTGCCAGCAGTTGGAGGGTTGGGGGCAATCAGCCCCAGCATTTT. It yields the protein CASSWRVGGNQPQHF.

The rearrangement links TRBV10-3 to TRBJ2-4; D not certain. V was pared by 6 bases and J by 0 bases, with 6 bases between. This CDR3 comprises 13 residues. CDR1 is ENHRY, CDR2 SYGVKD, per germline. The CDR3: CAISHSAKNIQYF. The CDR3 nucleotides are TGTGCCATCAGCCATTCAGCCAAAAACATTCAGTACTTC.

V gene TRBV2 combines with J gene TRBJ1-5; D gene ambiguous. The CDR3 spans 14 residues. The germline V gene has CDR1 SNHLY and CDR2 FYNNEI. V was pared by 8 bases and J by 2 bases, with 13 bases between. The CDR3 DNA reads as TGTGCCAGCGCCGAGGGAAGGGGCAATCAGCCCCAGCATTTT. It codes for CASAEGRGNQPQHF.

The J gene is TRBJ2-1, the V gene TRBV14; perhaps TRBD2 as D (6 bases). CDR3 length: 14 residues. Germline-derived CDR1 and CDR2 are SGHDN and FVKESK. V was trimmed by 4 bases and J by 4 bases, leaving 11 bases between them. This chain's CDR3 is CASSPRDSYNEQFF. The CDR3 nucleotides are TGTGCCAGCAGCCCCCGGGACTCATACAATGAGCAGTTCTTC.

The CDR3, as DNA: TGTGCCAGCAGTTTCGACAGCACTAACACTGAAGCTTTCTTT. Residues: CASSFDSTNTEAFF. The chain carries TRBV27 and TRBJ1-1; D is possibly TRBD1 (5 bases). The CDR3 spans 14 residues. Germline CDR1 and CDR2: MNHEY and SMNVEV (reference sequence). V shed 3 bases and J shed 2 bases, with 10 bases lying between them.

This rearrangement joins TRBV28 to TRBJ1-2, with a tentative D call TRBD1 (6 bases). Trimming removed 10 bases at V and 4 bases at J, with 22 bases between. Germline V gives CDR1 MDHEN, CDR2 SYDVKM. The CDR3 spans 15 residues. The CDR3 sequence is CATLSSGGEGYGYTF. As DNA, the CDR3 is TGTGCCACCCTTAGTAGTGGGGGCGAGGGCTATGGCTACACCTTC.

The genes are TRBV4-3 and TRBJ2-1, with D possibly matching TRBD2 (6 bases). The V end was cut by 1 base, the J end by 16 bases, with 23 bases between. Germline loops: CDR1 LGHNA, CDR2 YSLEER. The CDR3 sequence is 15 residues long. For the CDR3, the DNA is TGCGCCAGCAGCCAAGTTTGGACTATTGCCGCCCCTTTTTTCTTC. Its protein product is CASSQVWTIAAPFFF.